This T cell receptor (beta chain) was sequenced during a study of neurological immune-mediated disorders. Synthesis of cDNA was carried out by template-switch 5'RACE. The reaction used 10-nucleotide random UMIs. TCRdb passed the 5' RACE reads through MiXCR, listing each CDR3 protein once. The table lists more than 75,000 distinct CDR3 sequences, approximately 3.5% of them singletons, with less than 3% in the top ten. At least ten counts were recorded for this clonotype. Antigen: not known. This CDR3 contains 14 residues. The V segment lost 3 bases and the J segment 5 bases; nucleotides outside the gene matches: 6. CDR1 is SGHTA and CDR2 is FQGNSA in the germline V gene. Overall study findings and caveats: The phylogenetic placement of 18 of 34 multiple sclerosis patients' repertoires in one related-CDR3 cluster constitutes a possible signature.

The chain is built from TRBV7-2 and TRBJ1-1; 7 nucleotides line up with TRBD1. Sequencing was done on a sample of PBMCs. This TCR was recovered from a woman aged 45-60 years with multiple sclerosis. CDR3 nucleotide sequence: TGTGCCAGCAGCTTTGCGTCAGGGGGGACTGAAGCTTTCTTT. This translates into CASSFASGGTEAFF. Supplemented by reference TRBV7-2 and TRBJ1-1, the full variable domain reads GAGVSQSPSNKVTEKGKDVELRCDPISGHTALYWYRQSLGQGLEFLIYFQGNSAPDKSGLPSDRFSAERTGGSVSTLTIQRTQQEDSAVYLCASSFASGGTEAFFGQGTRLTVV.